The 21 T cell receptor beta chains listed next were all sequenced from one sample in a study of PD-1 blockade in mismatch repair-deficient tumors. Measured with immunoSEQ multiplex PCR; TCRdb has only the in-frame clones, and not every one. In the table there are about 120,000 clones, about 80% of which are singletons. The starting material was peripheral blood, obtained about 13 months after starting pembrolizumab. Source of these receptors: an adult with mismatch repair-deficient cancer.

V gene TRBV7-3 combines with J gene TRBJ2-7; 9 bases are shared with TRBD1. The germline V gene has CDR1 SGHTA and CDR2 FQGTGA. Unmatched junction bases numbered 8, after V lost 5 bases and J lost 6 bases. The CDR3 is 14 amino acids. The chain's CDR3 is CASSQPGQGAEQYF. The CDR3 region has the DNA TGTGCCAGCAGCCAACCGGGACAGGGCGCCGAGCAGTACTTC.

Points on this clone: Other DNA sequences in this sample translate to the same CDR3. J is TRBJ1-1 and V is TRBV6-6; D may be TRBD1 (5 bases). There are 14 residues in the CDR3. Trimming left V 2 bases short and J 1 base short, with 8 bases between. The germline gives CDR1 MNHNY, CDR2 SVGAGI (reference sequence). This CDR3 is CASSYGAENTEAFF. In DNA, the CDR3 is TGTGCCAGCAGTTACGGGGCCGAGAACACTGAAGCTTTCTTT.

V usage is TRBV7-9 and J usage is TRBJ2-1; D is possibly TRBD1 or TRBD2 (5 bases each). This CDR3 spans 14 amino acids. V dropped 5 bases and J dropped 8 bases, with 16 bases sitting between them. Germline V gene sequence: CDR1 SEHNR, CDR2 FQNEAQ (reference sequence). CDR3 amino acids: CASSRGPQRDEQFF. The DNA for the CDR3 is TGTGCCAGCAGCAGGGGACCCCAGAGGGATGAGCAGTTCTTC.

The V call is TRBV18, the J call TRBJ2-5; the match to TRBD2 covers 8 bases. Trimming took 3 bases from V and 2 from J; bases not matched to a gene: 8. Germline CDR1 is KGHSH and CDR2 is LQKENI. The CDR3 sequence is 16 residues long. The CDR3 loop is CASSPSGGGSQETQYF. In nucleotides, the CDR3 is TGTGCCAGCTCACCTTCCGGGGGGGGATCTCAAGAGACCCAGTACTTC. The full variable domain, with the rest looked up from reference TRBV18 and TRBJ2-5, is NAGVMQNPRHLVRRRGQEARLRCSPMKGHSHVYWYRQLPEEGLKFMVYLQKENIIDESGMPKERFSAEFPKEGPSILRIQQVVRGDSAAYFCASSPSGGGSQETQYFGPGTRLLVL.

The rearrangement joins TRBV14 to TRBJ2-1, with a weak D call TRBD2 (6 bases). CDR3 length equals 13 residues. V dropped 6 bases and J dropped 4 bases, with 10 bases sitting between them. In germline, CDR1 is SGHDN, CDR2 FVKESK. The CDR3 DNA reads as TGTGCCAGCAGTACTAGCCCGTACAATGAGCAGTTCTTC. It encodes CASSTSPYNEQFF.

This clone was detected only once. The chain employs TRBV5-1 and TRBJ2-7; 11 bases are a match to TRBD1. Trimming at V came to 4 bases and at J to 4 bases, leaving 1 base not matched to a gene. Germline V CDR1 and CDR2: SGHRS, YFSETQ. The CDR3 consists of 13 residues. CDR3 in DNA: TGCGCCAGCAGCCGGGACAGGGGGTACGAGCAGTACTTC. Its protein product is CASSRDRGYEQYF.

This chain links TRBV29-1 with TRBJ2-1; maybe TRBD2 (6 bases). Trimming took off 0 bases at V and 3 bases at J, with 12 bases between the two ends. The V gene's germline CDR1 is SQVTM and CDR2 ANQGSEA. This CDR3 is 15 amino acids long. The CDR3 sequence is CSVEDWRALYNEQFF. The CDR3 nucleotides read TGCAGCGTTGAAGATTGGAGGGCCCTCTACAATGAGCAGTTCTTC.

This chain links TRBV10-3 with TRBJ2-7; TRBD2 matches 9 bases. The germline gives CDR1 ENHRY, CDR2 SYGVKD. V lost 0 bases to trimming and J lost 6 bases; unmatched junction nucleotides: 6. This CDR3 has 15 amino acids. This CDR3 is CAISESSREGPEQYF. The CDR3 DNA sequence: TGTGCCATCAGTGAGTCTTCGCGGGAGGGCCCCGAGCAGTACTTC.

J is TRBJ1-1 and V is TRBV11-2, with D perhaps TRBD1 (6 bases). Per the germline V gene, CDR1 is SGHAT and CDR2 is FQNNGV. Trimming left V 8 bases short and J 4 bases short, with 14 bases between. The CDR3 extends over 13 amino acids. CDR3 residues: CASGEQGGTEAFF. For the CDR3, the DNA is TGTGCCAGCGGGGAACAGGGAGGCACTGAAGCTTTCTTT.

The chain combines TRBV4-1 with TRBJ2-1; 10 bases line up with TRBD2. The V gene's germline CDR1 is MGHRA and CDR2 YSYEKL. Germline trimming cut 0 bases from V and 7 bases from J; bases unmatched to any gene: 6. CDR3 size: 16 residues. The CDR3 loop reads CASSQDRAGGYNEQFF. CDR3 nucleotides: TGCGCCAGCAGCCAAGATCGAGCGGGAGGGTATAATGAGCAGTTCTTC.

This chain connects TRBV6-1 to TRBJ2-3; D perhaps matches TRBD1 (5 bases). With 8 bases removed from V and 2 bases from J, the gap between germline ends came to 11 bases. The V gene's germline CDR1 is MNHNS and CDR2 SASEGT. This CDR3 spans 13 amino acids. This chain's CDR3 is CASLQDTTDTQYF. CDR3 coding DNA: TGTGCCAGCTTACAGGACACCACAGATACGCAGTATTTT.

This clone was seen just once. CDR3 in amino acids: CASSFETAGSYEQYF. The CDR3 DNA sequence: TGTGCCAGCAGCTTCGAGACAGCCGGATCCTACGAGCAGTACTTC. The rearrangement joins TRBV13 to TRBJ2-7, with D possibly TRBD1 on 5 matching bases. The CDR3 is 15 residues long. The germline gives CDR1 PRHDT, CDR2 FYEKMQ (reference sequence). V shed 3 bases and J shed 1 base, with 13 bases lying between them.

The chain carries TRBV18 and TRBJ2-7, with 11 nucleotides matching TRBD2. V shed 3 bases, J shed 7 bases, and the junction held 11 bases outside the gene matches. CDR3 length equals 16 residues. CDR1 is KGHSH and CDR2 is LQKENI in the germline V gene. The CDR3 DNA reads TGTGCCAGCTCACCTAGTCCGGGACTAGCGGAGCGGGAGCAGTACTTC. Protein product: CASSPSPGLAEREQYF.

The chain is built from TRBV6-6 and TRBJ1-3; no clear D. V gave up 4 bases and J gave up 0 bases, with 10 bases separating them. Germline V gene lookup returns CDR1 MNHNY and CDR2 SVGAGI (reference sequence). CDR3 length equals 15 residues. The CDR3 is CASSSRASSGNTIYF. The CDR3 DNA sequence: TGTGCCAGCAGTTCCCGGGCCTCCTCTGGAAACACCATATATTTT.

The chain links TRBV6-5 to TRBJ2-5, with D perhaps TRBD2 (5 bases). The CDR3 has 12 residues. Germline CDR1 is MNHEY and CDR2 is SVGAGI. Trimming left V 2 bases short and J 4 bases short, with 5 bases between. Written as DNA, the CDR3 is TGTGCCAGCAGTTACGAGGGAGAGACCCAGTACTTC. Protein sequence: CASSYEGETQYF.

CDR3 in DNA: TGTGCCAGCAGATCGGACAGTTCCTACGAGCAGTACTTC. As protein: CASRSDSSYEQYF. The V call is TRBV6-6, the J call TRBJ2-7, with a tentative D call TRBD1 (6 bases). The V end was cut by 6 bases, the J end by 1 base, with 10 bases between. The germline V gene encodes CDR1 MNHNY and CDR2 SVGAGI (reference sequence). CDR3 length equals 13 residues.

This chain connects TRBV28 to TRBJ2-7; TRBD1 matches 7 bases. Germline V gene sequence: CDR1 MDHEN, CDR2 SYDVKM. CDR3 length equals 18 residues. The ends lost 3 bases at V and 0 bases at J; junction bases unmatched: 14. DNA of the CDR3: TGTGCCAGCAGTTTGTTGTTGGTTGGGACAGCGAACTCCTACGAGCAGTACTTC. It translates to CASSLLLVGTANSYEQYF.

The rearrangement links TRBV5-4 to TRBJ1-2, with D perhaps TRBD1 (6 bases). The CDR3 runs 14 residues. Per the germline V gene, CDR1 is SGHNT and CDR2 is YYREEE (reference sequence). The V end lost 3 bases, the J end lost 2 bases, and 11 bases lay between the germline ends. The CDR3 sequence: CASSSQQGNYGYTF. The DNA of the CDR3 is TGTGCCAGCAGCTCCCAGCAGGGGAACTATGGCTACACCTTC. The entire variable domain, with the rest obtained from reference TRBV5-4 and TRBJ1-2, is as follows: ETGVTQSPTHLIKTRGQQVTLRCSSQSGHNTVSWYQQALGQGPQFIFQYYREEENGRGNFPPRFSGLQFPNYSSELNVNALELDDSALYLCASSSQQGNYGYTFGSGTRLTVV.

This chain links TRBV6-1 with TRBJ2-3, with unresolved D. The ends were cut back, 3 bases at V and 0 bases at J, with 16 bases in the middle. CDR1 is MNHNS, CDR2 SASEGT, per germline. The CDR3 has 17 residues. CDR3 nucleotide sequence: TGTGCCAGCAGTGATAATAGGATCTCGATTAGCACAGATACGCAGTATTTT. Translating it yields CASSDNRISISTDTQYF.

This clone came up a few times. V gene TRBV11-2 combines with J gene TRBJ2-7; 7 bases fit TRBD2. The trim removed 5 bases at V and 4 bases at J, leaving 8 bases unmatched. The CDR3 runs to 14 residues. Germline values: CDR1 SGHAT, CDR2 FQNNGV. CDR3 sequence: CASSLGGRGYEQYF. The CDR3 bases are TGTGCCAGCAGCCTAGGCGGGAGAGGATACGAGCAGTACTTC.

The chain couples TRBV28 to TRBJ2-7, with D hard to call. The CDR3 is made up of 15 amino acids. The germline V gene encodes CDR1 MDHEN and CDR2 SYDVKM. The V gene lost 4 bases and the J gene lost 2 bases, with 15 bases spanning the gap. CDR3 bases: TGTGCCAGCAGTTCAGTAGACGGCCGAACCTACGAGCAGTACTTC. Residues: CASSSVDGRTYEQYF. Using reference TRBV28 and TRBJ2-7 for the parts outside the CDR3, the full variable domain is DVKVTQSSRYLVKRTGEKVFLECVQDMDHENMFWYRQDPGLGLRLIYFSYDVKMKEKGDIPEGYSVSREKKERFSLILESASTNQTSMYLCASSSVDGRTYEQYFGPGTRLTVT.